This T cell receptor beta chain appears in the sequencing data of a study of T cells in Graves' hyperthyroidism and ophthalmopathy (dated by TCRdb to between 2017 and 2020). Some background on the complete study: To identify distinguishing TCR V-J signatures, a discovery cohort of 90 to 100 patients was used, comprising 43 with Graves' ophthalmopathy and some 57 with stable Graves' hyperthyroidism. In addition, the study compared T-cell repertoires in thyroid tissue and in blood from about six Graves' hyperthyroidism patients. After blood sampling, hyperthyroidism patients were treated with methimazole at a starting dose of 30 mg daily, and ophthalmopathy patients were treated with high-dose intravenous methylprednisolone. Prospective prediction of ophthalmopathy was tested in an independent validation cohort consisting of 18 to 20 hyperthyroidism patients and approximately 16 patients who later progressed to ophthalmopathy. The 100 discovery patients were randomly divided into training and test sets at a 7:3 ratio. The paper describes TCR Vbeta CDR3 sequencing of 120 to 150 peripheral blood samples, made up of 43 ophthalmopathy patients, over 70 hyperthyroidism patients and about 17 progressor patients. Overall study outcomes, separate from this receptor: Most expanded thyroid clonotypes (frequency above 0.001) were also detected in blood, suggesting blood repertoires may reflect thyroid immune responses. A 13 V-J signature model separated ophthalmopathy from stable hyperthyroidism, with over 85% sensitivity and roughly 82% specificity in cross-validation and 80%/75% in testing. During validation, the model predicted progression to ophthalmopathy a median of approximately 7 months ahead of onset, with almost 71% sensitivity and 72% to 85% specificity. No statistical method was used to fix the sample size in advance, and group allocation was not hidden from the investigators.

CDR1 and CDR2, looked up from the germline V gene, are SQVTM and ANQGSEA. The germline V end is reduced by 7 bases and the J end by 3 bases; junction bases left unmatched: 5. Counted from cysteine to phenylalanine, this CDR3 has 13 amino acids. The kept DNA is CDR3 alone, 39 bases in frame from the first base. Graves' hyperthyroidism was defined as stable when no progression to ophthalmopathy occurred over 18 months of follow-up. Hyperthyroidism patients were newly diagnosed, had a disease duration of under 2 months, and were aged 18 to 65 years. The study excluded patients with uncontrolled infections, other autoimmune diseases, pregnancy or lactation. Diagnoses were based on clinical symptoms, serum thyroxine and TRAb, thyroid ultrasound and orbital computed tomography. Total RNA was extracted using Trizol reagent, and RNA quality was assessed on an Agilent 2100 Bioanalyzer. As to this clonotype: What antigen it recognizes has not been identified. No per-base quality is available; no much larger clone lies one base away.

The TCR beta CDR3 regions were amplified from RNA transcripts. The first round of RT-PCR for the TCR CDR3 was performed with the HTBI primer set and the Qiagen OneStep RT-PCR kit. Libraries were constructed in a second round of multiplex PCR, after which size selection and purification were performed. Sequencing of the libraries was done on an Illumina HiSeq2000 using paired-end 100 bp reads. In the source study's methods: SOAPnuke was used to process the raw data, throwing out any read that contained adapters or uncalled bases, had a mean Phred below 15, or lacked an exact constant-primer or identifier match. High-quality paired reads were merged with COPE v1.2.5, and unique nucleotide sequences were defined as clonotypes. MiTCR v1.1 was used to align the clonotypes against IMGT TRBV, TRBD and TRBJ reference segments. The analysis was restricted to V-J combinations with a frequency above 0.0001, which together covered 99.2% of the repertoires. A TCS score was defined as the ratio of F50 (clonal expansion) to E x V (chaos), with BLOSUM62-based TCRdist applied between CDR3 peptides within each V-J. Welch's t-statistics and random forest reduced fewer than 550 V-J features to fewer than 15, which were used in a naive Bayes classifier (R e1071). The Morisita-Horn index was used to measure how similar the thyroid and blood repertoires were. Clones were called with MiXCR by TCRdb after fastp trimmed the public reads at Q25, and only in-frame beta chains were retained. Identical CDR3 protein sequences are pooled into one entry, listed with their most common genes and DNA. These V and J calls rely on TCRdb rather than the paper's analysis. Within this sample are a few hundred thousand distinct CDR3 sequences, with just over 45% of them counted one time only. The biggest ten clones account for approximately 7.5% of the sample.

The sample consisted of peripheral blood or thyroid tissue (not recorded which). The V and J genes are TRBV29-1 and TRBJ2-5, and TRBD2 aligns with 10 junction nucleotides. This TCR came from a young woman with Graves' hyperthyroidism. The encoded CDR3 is CSAGTSEKETQYF. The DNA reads TGCAGCGCCGGGACTAGCGAGAAAGAGACCCAGTACTTC. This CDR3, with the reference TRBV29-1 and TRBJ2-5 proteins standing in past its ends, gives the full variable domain SAVISQKPSRDICQRGTSLTIQCQVDSQVTMMFWYRQQPGQSLTLIATANQGSEATYESGFVIDKFPISRPNLTFSTLTVSNMSPEDSSIYLCSAGTSEKETQYFGPGTRLLVL.